Sequencing of this T cell receptor (beta chain) was carried out in a study of blood T cell repertoires in COVID-19. The protocol was immunoSEQ multiplex PCR, while the TCRdb copy is restricted to in-frame clones and leaves out a portion. The data hold 140,000 to 150,000 clones, with about nine tenths observed a single time. The CDR3 totals 15 residues. The ends were cut back, 4 bases at V and 2 bases at J, with 12 bases in the middle. CDR1 LGHDT and CDR2 YNNKEL come from the germline V gene (reference sequence). This clone was detected only once. The TCR was taken from a man aged 50-59 years who had recovered from COVID-19. Sequencing was done on a sample of PBMCs or T cells enriched from blood (not recorded which). The chain is built from TRBV3-1 (or the pseudogene TRBV3-2) and TRBJ1-3, with D maybe TRBD1 (6 bases). This chain's CDR3 is CASSRKDSPGNTIYF. The CDR3 DNA follows: TGTGCCAGCAGCCGGAAGGACAGCCCTGGAAACACCATATATTTT.